The source of this TCR beta chain is a study of T cells in Graves' hyperthyroidism and ophthalmopathy. The table lists this clonotype with many counts. Its antigen is not identified. Amplification targeted TCR beta CDR3 regions from RNA transcripts. TCR CDR3 underwent first-round RT-PCR with the HTBI primer set. TCRdb processed the multiplex PCR reads anew with MiXCR; each CDR3 protein has one entry. The sample lists 660,000 or so distinct CDR3 sequences; less than 25% were seen once. Findings and caveats of the study: In validation, the model predicted ophthalmopathy. These predictions came a median approximately 6.5 months before onset.

Uncontrolled infection, other autoimmune disease, pregnancy or lactation led to exclusion. Trimming at V came to 4 bases and at J to 5 bases, leaving 7 bases not matched to a gene. CDR1 LGHDT and CDR2 YNNKEL come from the germline V gene (reference sequence). The CDR3 is 14 amino acids. Sequencing input: blood. This TCR was sampled from a young man with Graves' ophthalmopathy. The gene calls are TRBV3-1 and TRBJ2-5; 7 bases fit TRBD2. In nucleotides, the CDR3 is TGTGCCAGCAGCCTCGTAGCGGGCGGGGAGACCCAGTACTTC. The encoded protein is CASSLVAGGETQYF.